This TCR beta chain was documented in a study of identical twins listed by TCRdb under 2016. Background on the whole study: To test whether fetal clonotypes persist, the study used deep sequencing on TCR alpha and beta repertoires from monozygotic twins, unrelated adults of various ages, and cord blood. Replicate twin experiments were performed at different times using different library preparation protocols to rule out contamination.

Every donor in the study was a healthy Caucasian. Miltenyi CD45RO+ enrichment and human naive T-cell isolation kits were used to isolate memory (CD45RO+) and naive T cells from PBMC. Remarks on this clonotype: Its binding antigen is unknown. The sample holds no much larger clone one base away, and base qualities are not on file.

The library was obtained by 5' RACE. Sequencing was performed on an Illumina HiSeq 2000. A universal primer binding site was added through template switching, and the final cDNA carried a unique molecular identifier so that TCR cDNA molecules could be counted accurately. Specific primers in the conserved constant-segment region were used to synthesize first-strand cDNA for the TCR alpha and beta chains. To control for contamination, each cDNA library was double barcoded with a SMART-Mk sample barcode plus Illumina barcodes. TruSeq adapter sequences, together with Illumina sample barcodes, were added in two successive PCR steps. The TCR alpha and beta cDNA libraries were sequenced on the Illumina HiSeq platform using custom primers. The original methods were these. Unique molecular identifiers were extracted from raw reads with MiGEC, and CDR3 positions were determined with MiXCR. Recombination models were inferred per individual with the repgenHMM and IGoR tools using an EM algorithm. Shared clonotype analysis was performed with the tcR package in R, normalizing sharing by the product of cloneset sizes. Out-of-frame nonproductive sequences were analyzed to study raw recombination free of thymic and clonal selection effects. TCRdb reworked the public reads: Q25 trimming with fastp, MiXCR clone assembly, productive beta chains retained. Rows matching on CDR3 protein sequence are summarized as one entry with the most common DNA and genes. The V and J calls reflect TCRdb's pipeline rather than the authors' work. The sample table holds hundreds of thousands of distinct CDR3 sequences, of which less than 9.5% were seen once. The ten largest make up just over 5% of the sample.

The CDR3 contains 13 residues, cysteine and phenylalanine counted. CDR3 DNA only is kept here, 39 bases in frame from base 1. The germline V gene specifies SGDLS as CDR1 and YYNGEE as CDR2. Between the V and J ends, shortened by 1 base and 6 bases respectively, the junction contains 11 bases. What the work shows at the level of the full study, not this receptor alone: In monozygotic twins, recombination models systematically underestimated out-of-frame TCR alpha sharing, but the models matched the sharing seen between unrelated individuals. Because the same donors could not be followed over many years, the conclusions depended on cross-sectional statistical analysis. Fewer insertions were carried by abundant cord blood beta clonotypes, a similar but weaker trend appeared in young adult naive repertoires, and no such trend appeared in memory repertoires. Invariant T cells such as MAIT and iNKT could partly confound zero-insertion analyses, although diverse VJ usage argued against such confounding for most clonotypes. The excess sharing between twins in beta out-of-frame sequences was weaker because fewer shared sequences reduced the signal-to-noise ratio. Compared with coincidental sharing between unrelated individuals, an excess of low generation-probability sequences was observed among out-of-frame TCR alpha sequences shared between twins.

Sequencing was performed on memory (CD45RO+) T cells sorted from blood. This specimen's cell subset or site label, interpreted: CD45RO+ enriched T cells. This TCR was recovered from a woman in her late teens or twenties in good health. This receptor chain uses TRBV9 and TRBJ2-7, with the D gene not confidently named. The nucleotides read TGTGCCAGCAGCGTAATCGATGGGTCCGAGCAGTACTTC. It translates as CASSVIDGSEQYF. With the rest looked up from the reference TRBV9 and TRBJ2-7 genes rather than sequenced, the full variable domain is DSGVTQTPKHLITATGQRVTLRCSPRSGDLSVYWYQQSLDQGLQFLIQYYNGEERAKGNILERFSAQQFPDLHSELNLSSLELGDSALYFCASSVIDGSEQYFGPGTRLTVT.